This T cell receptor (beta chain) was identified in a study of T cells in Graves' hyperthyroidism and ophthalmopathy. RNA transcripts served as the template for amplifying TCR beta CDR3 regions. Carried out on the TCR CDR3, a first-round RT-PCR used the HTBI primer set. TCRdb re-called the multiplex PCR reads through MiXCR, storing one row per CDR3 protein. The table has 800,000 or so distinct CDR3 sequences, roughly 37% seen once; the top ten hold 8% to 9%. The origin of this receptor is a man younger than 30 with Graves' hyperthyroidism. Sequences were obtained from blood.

The CDR3 protein is CASSDTGNQPQYF. The CDR3, as DNA: TGTGCCAGCAGCGATACAGGCAATCAGCCCCAGTACTTC. V and J are TRBV12-3 or TRBV12-4 and TRBJ2-5, with D possibly matching TRBD1 (5 bases). The length of the CDR3 is 13 residues. Trimming cost V 6 bases and J 9 bases, with 17 bases left between them.